Presented here are 19 T cell receptor beta chains from one specimen sequenced in a study of neurological immune-mediated disorders. TCRdb used MiXCR to reprocess the 5' RACE reads, holding one entry per CDR3 protein. Of approximately 100,000 distinct CDR3 sequences listed, 3.5% are singletons. The sequencing input was PBMCs. These receptors were taken from a young woman with multiple sclerosis.

This clonotype was counted at least ten times. The CDR3 DNA reads TGTGCCATCAGCAGGGGGCTGGGAGATGGCTACACCTTC. This gives the protein CAISRGLGDGYTF. This sequence joins TRBV10-3 and TRBJ1-2; 8 bases align to TRBD1. The CDR3 extends over 13 amino acids. Per germline, CDR1 ENHRY and CDR2 SYGVKD. V was pared by 6 bases and J by 6 bases, with 6 bases of the junction left unmatched.

This clonotype was detected many times. The rearrangement joins TRBV5-1 to TRBJ2-5; weak D call: TRBD1 (5 bases). This CDR3 has 15 residues. Germline V gives CDR1 SGHRS, CDR2 YFSETQ. V was cut by 3 bases and J by 4 bases, with 16 bases left in between. The CDR3 sequence: CASSSSGFSVETQYF. The CDR3 DNA reads TGCGCCAGCAGCTCTTCAGGGTTCTCAGTAGAGACCCAGTACTTC.

The sample holds a few counts of this clonotype. Possible read error: a much larger clone is one base away. This chain uses TRBV20-1 with TRBJ2-3; D is uncertain. Per germline, CDR1 DFQATT and CDR2 SNEGSKA (reference sequence). Trimming cost V 0 bases and J 2 bases, with 15 bases left between them. This CDR3 contains 16 residues. CDR3 loop: CSARDNPSGYTDTQYF. CDR3 nucleotides: TGCAGTGCTAGAGATAATCCGTCGGGTTACACAGATACGCAGTATTTT.

This clonotype appeared many times. The chain joins TRBV6-5 to TRBJ2-7, with 9 bases lining up with TRBD2. V lost 6 bases, J lost 0 bases, and 6 bases stayed unmatched. This CDR3 is built from 15 residues. CDR1 is MNHEY, CDR2 SVGAGI, per germline. CDR3: CASSRTSVGSYEQYF. Written as DNA, the CDR3 is TGTGCCAGCAGCAGGACTAGCGTCGGCTCCTACGAGCAGTACTTC.

This clonotype was seen repeatedly, ten times or more. The rearrangement uses TRBV12-3 or TRBV12-4 and TRBJ1-2, with TRBD1 matching 9 bases. The CDR3 length is 14 residues. The V and J ends lost 5 bases and 3 bases, in that order; junction bases with no gene match: 4. CDR3 sequence reads: CASSLDRGYYGYTF. In nucleotides, the CDR3 is TGTGCCAGCAGTCTGGACAGGGGTTACTATGGCTACACCTTC.

A few counts support this clonotype. The chain has TRBV27 and TRBJ2-7; 11 bases fit TRBD2. CDR1 and CDR2 (germline): MNHEY, SMNVEV (reference sequence). The CDR3 loop spans 16 amino acids. V was pared by 3 bases and J by 6 bases, with 10 bases of the junction left unmatched. The CDR3 sequence: CASSFRKTSGTSEQYF. The CDR3 nucleotides read TGTGCCAGCAGTTTCCGGAAGACTAGCGGGACCTCCGAGCAGTACTTC.

This clonotype came up many times. This sequence joins TRBV20-1 and TRBJ1-6; D is perhaps TRBD1 (6 bases). Trimming took off 0 bases at V and 8 bases at J, with 17 bases between the two ends. This CDR3 comprises 16 residues. The germline CDR1 and CDR2 sequences are DFQATT and SNEGSKA (reference sequence). Here the CDR3 DNA reads TGCAGTGCTAGAGATTACGGGGGCGCGGGGTATTCACCCCTCCACTTT. Translating gives CSARDYGGAGYSPLHF.

This clonotype was counted ten times or more. This chain uses TRBV27 with TRBJ2-5; 8 positions match TRBD1. V lost 3 bases and J lost 7; bases outside the gene matches: 7. The CDR3 loop spans 14 amino acids. CDR1 and CDR2 (germline): MNHEY, SMNVEV (reference sequence). The CDR3, as DNA: TGTGCCAGCAGTTTGGTCAGGGGGCAGGGGACCCAGTACTTC. Its translation: CASSLVRGQGTQYF.

The V and J genes are TRBV7-2 and TRBJ2-7; D is perhaps TRBD1 or TRBD2 (5 bases each). The CDR3 spans 15 residues. Trimming took 3 bases from V and 0 from J, leaving 12 bases between them. Germline loops: CDR1 SGHTA, CDR2 FQGNSA. CDR3 amino acids: CASSLRAGPSYEQYF. As DNA, the CDR3 is TGTGCCAGCAGCTTGCGGGCAGGGCCCTCCTACGAGCAGTACTTC.

This clonotype was seen ten or more times. The V call is TRBV6-5, the J call TRBJ2-3; TRBD1 agrees at 10 bases. Germline V gene data show CDR1 as MNHEY and CDR2 as SVGAGI. The CDR3 loop spans 16 amino acids. J gave up 7 bases and V 5 bases, and 12 bases lay outside the gene matches. The CDR3 DNA is TGTGCCAGCAGTGCGAACGGACAGGGGGAAAGATATACGCAGTATTTT. Its translation is CASSANGQGERYTQYF.

This clonotype was seen at least ten times. CDR3 sequence reads: CSVGGGVGMVEQYF. The DNA for the CDR3 is TGCAGCGTTGGGGGTGGGGTCGGTATGGTCGAGCAGTACTTC. This chain links TRBV29-1 with TRBJ2-7; D gene unclear. Between the trimmed V and J ends, which lost 4 bases and 6 bases, there was a span of 19 bases. This CDR3 is built from 14 residues. Germline CDR1 reads SQVTM; CDR2 reads ANQGSEA.

This clonotype was detected ten times or more. This chain joins TRBV20-1 and TRBJ2-3; the match to TRBD2 covers 7 bases. The CDR3 contains 15 residues. The trim removed 3 bases at V and 3 bases at J, leaving 9 bases unmatched. Germline CDR1 DFQATT, CDR2 SNEGSKA (reference sequence). The CDR3 DNA is TGCAGTGCTAGTGTGGGAGCGGGGTCGACAGATACGCAGTATTTT. Its protein product is CSASVGAGSTDTQYF.

This clonotype was seen many times. J is TRBJ1-5 and V is TRBV12-3 or TRBV12-4; TRBD1 agrees at 7 bases. The J segment lost 3 bases and the V segment lost 3 bases, leaving 8 bases of the junction unmatched. The length of the CDR3 is 16 residues. CDR3 DNA sequence: TGTGCCAGCAGTTTTTCCGGGACAGCAATCAATCAGCCCCAGCATTTT. Encoded protein: CASSFSGTAINQPQHF.

This clonotype was observed at least ten times. This chain uses TRBV5-6 with TRBJ2-2; 7 positions match TRBD1. The CDR3 covers 14 residues. The trim removed 4 bases at V and 4 bases at J, leaving 4 bases unmatched. CDR1 and CDR2 (germline): SGHDT, YYEEEE. CDR3 nucleotide sequence: TGTGCCAGCAGCCTCGACAGGGCCACCGGGGAGCTGTTTTTT. Protein: CASSLDRATGELFF.

This clonotype showed up many times. This sequence joins TRBV19 and TRBJ1-1; 8 bases are shared with TRBD1. The ends lost 7 bases at V and 7 bases at J; junction bases unmatched: 11. CDR1 LNHDA and CDR2 SQIVND come from the germline V gene (reference sequence). This CDR3 is 14 amino acids long. The CDR3 sequence: CASTPTGVRIEAFF. The CDR3 bases are TGTGCCAGTACTCCGACAGGGGTAAGGATTGAAGCTTTCTTT.

This clonotype came up many times. This chain uses TRBV12-3 or TRBV12-4 with TRBJ2-6; maybe TRBD1 (6 bases). V dropped 6 bases and J dropped 4 bases, with 10 bases sitting between them. CDR3 length equals 14 residues. The CDR3 sequence is CASSTGTGANVLTF. CDR3 nucleotide sequence: TGTGCCAGCAGCACCGGGACAGGGGCCAACGTCCTGACTTTC.

This clonotype was detected only a few times. A much larger clone lies a single base off, so this may be a read error. The chain joins TRBV21-1 to TRBJ1-6; the D call TRBD1 from the table was never checked on the DNA. TRBV21-1 is designated a pseudogene. The CDR3 consists of 16 residues. CDR3 region: CASITGKGVLNSPLHF. DNA for the CDR3: TGTGCCAGCATCACCGGGAAAGGGGTTCTTAATTCACCCCTCCACTTT.

This clonotype was seen more than once but under ten times. Being one base from a much bigger clone, this may be a read error. V and J are TRBV10-3 and TRBJ1-1; D remains ambiguous. The CDR3 runs to 12 residues. CDR1 is ENHRY, CDR2 SYGVKD, per germline. V shed 8 bases and J shed 4 bases, with 11 bases lying between them. The CDR3: CAISTGFTEAFF. The CDR3 DNA is TGTGCCATCTCCACGGGGTTCACTGAAGCTTTCTTT.

This clonotype occurred many times. The rearrangement uses TRBV7-2 and TRBJ2-3, with D tentatively TRBD2 (7 bases). In germline, CDR1 is SGHTA, CDR2 FQGNSA. The CDR3 has 15 amino acids. V lost 8 bases and J lost 5, with 20 bases in between. This CDR3 reads CASSWGGGEGDTQYF. The CDR3 DNA reads as TGTGCCAGCTCCTGGGGGGGGGGCGAGGGAGATACGCAGTATTTT.